One sample yielded the 21 T cell receptor delta chains listed below, sequenced in a study of γδ T cells in repeated Plasmodium falciparum infection. TCRdb redid the clone calls on the multiplex PCR reads with CATT. The table includes 93,000 or so delta-chain clones, 0.75% to 1% detected once. Gammadelta T cells were flow-sorted from PBMC into Vgamma9/Vdelta2+ and Vdelta2-negative populations for bulk analysis. Sequenced input: gamma-delta T cells from blood. These receptors were taken from a pool of human donors (malaria-infected and uninfected, not separated).

Points on this clone: The protein that TCRdb holds for this DNA derives from a much larger clone and differs from the translated DNA at residue 15, which likely indicates a read error; the protein shown here is translated from the DNA. This rearrangement joins TRDV2 to TRDJ1, with D tentatively TRDD2 or TRDD3 (5 bases each). Matching the DNA to germline supplied the J gene, which TCRdb does not give. CDR1 is GEAIGNYY and CDR2 is EKD in the germline V gene. Trimming cost V 3 bases and J 0 bases, with 43 bases left between them. The CDR3 loop spans 25 amino acids. The CDR3 reads CACDYFRYTRSPEVWPLQYTDKLIF. The CDR3 DNA follows: TGTGCCTGTGACTACTTTCGATATACGCGGTCCCCAGAGGTCTGGCCCCTTCAGTACACCGATAAACTCATCTTT.

As for this clone: This sequence is one base from a far larger clone and is likely a read error. This sample also contains other DNA sequences that code for the same CDR3. Called V gene: TRDV2; the J gene was not called; the table gives TRDD3 as D, unverified against the DNA. The germline CDR1 and CDR2 sequences are GEAIGNYY and EKD. The CDR3 runs 19 residues. CDR3 sequence (DNA): TGTGCCTGTGACCCCCTGGGTTCGGTACTGGGGGTTTACACCGATAAGCTCATCTTT. Amino acid sequence: CACDPLGSVLGVYTDKLIF.

This clone came up a few times. TCRdb's entry gives the protein of a much larger clone, which mismatches this DNA's translation at residue 17, likely from a read error; the protein reported here is translated from the DNA. The chain employs TRDV1 and TRDJ1; TRDD3 matches at 10 bases. The J gene was missing in TCRdb and was found by matching the end of the DNA to germline. This CDR3 region has 21 residues. CDR1 TSWWSYY and CDR2 QGS come from the germline V gene. In DNA form, the CDR3 reads TGTGCTCTTGGGGATCCTCCTTCCTCCCGGGACTGGGGGATGTACACCGGTAAACTCATCTTT. This translates into CALGDPPSSRDWGMYTGKLIF.

A note on this clone: The TCRdb protein comes from a much larger clone and disagrees with this DNA's translation at residue 16, likely due to a read error; the protein given here is derived from the DNA. The V gene call is TRDV2, and the J gene call is absent; no check of the table's D call, TRDD3, against the DNA was made. CDR1 and CDR2 (germline): GEAIGNYY, EKD. This CDR3 is built from 18 residues. The chain's CDR3 is CACDSYWGIPWDTRQTFF. In nucleotides, the CDR3 is TGTGCCTGTGACTCGTACTGGGGGATACCCTGGGACACCCGACAGACGTTTTTC.

This clone was seen many times. A far larger clone is just one base off, so this is likely a read error. Other DNA sequences of this sample code for an identical CDR3. The CDR3 is CACDTLTTGGLPADYTDKLIF. Here the CDR3 DNA reads TGTGCCTGCGACACTCTCACTACTGGGGGCCTACCCGCTGACTACACCGATAAACTCATCTTT. This chain links TRDV2 with TRDJ1; 8 nucleotides match TRDD3. The J gene, not given by TCRdb, was assigned here from a germline match of the nucleotide sequence. Germline V gene data show CDR1 as GEAIGNYY and CDR2 as EKD. This CDR3 is built from 21 residues.

A remark on this clone: The TCRdb record carries a much larger clone's protein, which differs from this DNA's translation at residue 10; a read error is the likely cause, and the protein listed here is the DNA translation. J is TRDJ1 and V is TRDV1; TRDD3 matches 9 bases. Here the J gene was assigned by germline matching of the DNA, as TCRdb has none. Germline V lookup: CDR1 TSWWSYY, CDR2 QGS. V lost 4 bases to trimming and J lost 3 bases; unmatched junction nucleotides: 21. CDR3 length equals 20 residues. The CDR3: CALGVKYWGTPPPGPDKLIF. CDR3 coding DNA: TGTGCTCTTGGGGTCAAGTACTGGGGGACCCCTCCTCCTGGCCCCGATAAACTCATCTTT.

In regard to this clone: TCRdb's entry gives the protein of a much larger clone, which mismatches this DNA's translation at residue 4, likely from a read error; the protein reported here is translated from the DNA. CDR3 nucleotide sequence: TGTGCCTGTGCCACGATGGGGGATACGGACACCGATAAACTCATCTTT. It is translated as CACATMGDTDTDKLIF. This sequence joins TRDV2 and TRDJ1; TRDD3 agrees at 11 bases. Assignment of the J gene here rests on matching the DNA to germline, because TCRdb gives none. The CDR3 spans 16 residues. From germline, CDR1 is GEAIGNYY and CDR2 EKD. Germline trimming cut 5 bases from V and 0 bases from J; bases unmatched to any gene: 7.

The sample holds many counts of this clone. The TCRdb protein, from a much larger clone, departs from this DNA's translation at residue 4, likely by read error; the protein shown derives from the DNA. The V and J genes are TRDV2 and TRDJ1, with TRDD3 matching over 12 bases. Since TCRdb gives no J gene, matching the DNA to germline was used here to assign it. Germline CDR1 GEAIGNYY, CDR2 EKD. V lost 5 bases to trimming and J lost 0 bases; unmatched junction nucleotides: 9. This CDR3 region has 17 residues. CDR3 loop: CACGFKLGDTNTDKLIF. The CDR3 DNA sequence: TGTGCCTGTGGCTTCAAACTGGGGGATACCAACACCGATAAACTCATCTTT.

This clone has more than one count but fewer than ten. This likely stems from a read error, as it lies one base from a far larger clone. Other nucleotide sequences in the sample specify the same CDR3. This chain joins TRDV2 and TRDJ1; unclear D gene. V gave up 3 bases and J gave up 1 base, with 17 bases separating them. Per the germline V gene, CDR1 is GEAIGNYY and CDR2 is EKD. The CDR3 is 16 residues long. CDR3 region: CACDSIGPHSTDKLIF. The CDR3 DNA is TGTGCCTGTGACTCGATTGGTCCCCATTCCACCGATAAACTCATCTTT.

This clone was seen a handful of times. A far larger clone is a single base away, which makes a read error likely. The same CDR3 can be traced to other DNA sequences in this sample. The rearrangement uses TRDV2 and TRDJ1, with 13 positions matching TRDD3. TCRdb supplies no J gene; here it was assigned by aligning the nucleotide sequence to germline. Germline lookup yields CDR1 GEAIGNYY and CDR2 EKD. After removal of 3 bases from V and 1 base from J, the junction contained 13 bases not matched to a gene. This CDR3 spans 19 amino acids. The CDR3: CACDPLTGGYASFTDKLIF. CDR3 DNA sequence: TGTGCCTGTGACCCTTTGACTGGGGGATACGCGTCCTTCACCGATAAACTCATCTTT.

Worth noting for this clone: It differs at one base from a far larger clone, so likely a read error. The same CDR3 is also encoded by other DNA sequences in this sample. The chain couples TRDV2 to TRDJ1, with 12 nucleotides matching TRDD3. The CDR3 runs to 18 residues. The germline CDR1 and CDR2 sequences are GEAIGNYY and EKD. The DNA of the CDR3 is TGTGCCTGTTATACCGTACTGGGGGATACTCAGTACACCGATAAGCTCATCTTT. Protein product: CACYTVLGDTQYTDKLIF.

As regards this clone: A read error may explain this, as a much larger clone is one base away. The CDR3 DNA reads TGTGCTCTTGGGGAAAGTGAGGATCCTACGCCCTCTTCGGGGGATACGCGTATAGGATGGGGTACCGATAAACTCATCTTT. Residues: CALGESEDPTPSSGDTRIGWGTDKLIF. The chain has TRDV1 and TRDJ1; TRDD3 matches 10 bases. The J gene comes from matching the DNA to germline here; TCRdb lacks it. The CDR3 spans 27 residues. V lost 2 bases, J lost 2 bases, and 38 bases stayed unmatched. From germline, CDR1 is TSWWSYY and CDR2 QGS.

About this clone: A single base is all that separates this from a far larger clone, so a read error is likely. The same CDR3 also results from other DNA sequences found in this sample. The J gene went uncalled, whereas the V gene is TRDV1; TRDD3, as called in the table, went unchecked against the DNA. Germline V gene data show CDR1 as TSWWSYY and CDR2 as QGS. The CDR3 covers 23 residues. The CDR3 loop reads CALGVLPGPRKPTGGLFTDKLIF. CDR3 bases: TGTGCTCTTGGGGTCCTACCGGGTCCACGTAAACCCACTGGGGGATTATTCACCGATAAGCTCATCTTT.

Turning to this clone: With a far larger clone one base away, a read error is the likely cause. Other nucleotide sequences from this sample produce the same CDR3. J is TRDJ3 and V is TRDV2; 7 bases line up with TRDD3. As TCRdb names no J gene, one was assigned here on the basis of a DNA match to germline. Germline CDR1 and CDR2: GEAIGNYY and EKD. The CDR3 extends over 19 amino acids. V was clipped by 0 bases and J by 0 bases; unmatched bases: 7. The CDR3 protein is CACDTLGGRSSWDTRQMFF. CDR3 DNA sequence: TGTGCCTGTGACACCCTGGGGGGCCGAAGCTCCTGGGACACCCGACAGATGTTTTTC.

On this clone itself: With only one base between it and a far larger clone, this is likely a read error. Within the sample, other DNA sequences also encode this same CDR3. This chain connects TRDV2 to TRDJ1; 13 bases agree with TRDD3. The J gene was not available in TCRdb and was assigned here by matching the DNA to germline segments. The V gene's germline CDR1 is GEAIGNYY and CDR2 EKD. This CDR3 is 22 amino acids long. V was pared by 1 base and J by 0 bases, with 19 bases of the junction left unmatched. The DNA for the CDR3 is TGTGCCTGTGACACTGTTCAACCCCACTGGGGGATACGCCCGAATCACACCGATAAACTCATCTTT. This codes for CACDTVQPHWGIRPNHTDKLIF.

This clone was seen more than once but under ten times. A read error may account for a junction end that differs from germline. The CDR3 protein is CALRGRRTGQPRLTDKPIF. CDR3 sequence (DNA): TGTGCTCTTAGGGGCCGGAGAACTGGGCAACCTAGGCTCACCGATAAACCCATCTTT. The rearrangement joins TRDV1 to TRDJ1; the D gene is possibly TRDD3 (6 bases). Germline V gives CDR1 TSWWSYY, CDR2 QGS. The CDR3 has 19 residues.

On this clone itself: TCRdb has a much larger clone's protein, which differs at residue 3 from the translation of this DNA, likely because of a read error; what is shown is the protein translated from the DNA. The rearrangement links TRDV1 to TRDJ1, with D possibly called TRDD1, TRDD2 or TRDD3 (6 bases each). No J gene was available from TCRdb, and it was assigned here by a germline match of the DNA. The CDR3 runs to 19 residues. Per germline, CDR1 TSWWSYY and CDR2 QGS. The CDR3 loop reads CAPGEISYVGIKWTDKLIF. The DNA for the CDR3 is TGTGCTCCTGGGGAAATATCCTACGTAGGGATTAAGTGGACCGATAAACTCATCTTT.

This clone was counted at least ten times. The chain employs TRDV2 and TRDJ1; TRDD3 aligns across 11 bases. This CDR3 contains 21 residues. The V gene end was trimmed by 3 bases and the J gene end by 0 bases; junction bases not matched to a gene: 20. Germline loops: CDR1 GEAIGNYY, CDR2 EKD. CDR3 protein: CACDALMGDTGSRGNTDKLIF. DNA for the CDR3: TGTGCCTGTGACGCCCTAATGGGGGATACGGGATCGCGCGGGAACACCGATAAACTCATCTTT.

The table lists this clone with a few counts. A far larger clone is off by one base, so a read error is likely. Other nucleotide sequences from this sample produce the same CDR3. The chain links TRDV2 to TRDJ1; D is unresolved. Here the J gene came from matching the DNA to germline, since TCRdb omits it. The germline V gene encodes CDR1 GEAIGNYY and CDR2 EKD. The V and J ends lost 0 bases and 0 bases respectively, with 13 bases between them. This CDR3 contains 16 residues. This CDR3 is CACDTHLTKNTDKLIF. The DNA of the CDR3 is TGTGCCTGTGACACCCATCTGACAAAAAACACCGATAAACTCATCTTT.

As regards this clone: The protein TCRdb lists belongs to a much larger clone and differs from this DNA's translation at residue 7, which points to a read error; the protein shown is made from the DNA. The chain recombines TRDV2 with TRDJ3, with D hard to call. As TCRdb names no J gene, one was assigned here on the basis of a DNA match to germline. Trimming pared 0 bases from V and 2 bases from J, leaving 16 bases between. There are 19 residues in the CDR3. Germline CDR1 reads GEAIGNYY; CDR2 reads EKD. The CDR3 sequence is CACDTAVALRAWDTRQMFF. The DNA of the CDR3 is TGTGCCTGTGACACCGCGGTGGCGTTGAGAGCCTGGGACACCCGACAGATGTTTTTC.

This clone was recorded a few times. This likely reflects a read error, since a far larger clone is one base away. Other DNA sequences of this sample code for an identical CDR3. The chain combines TRDV1 with TRDJ1, with D maybe TRDD2 (6 bases). Germline CDR1 reads TSWWSYY; CDR2 reads QGS. The CDR3 loop spans 18 amino acids. The ends were cut back, 3 bases at V and 2 bases at J, with 22 bases in the middle. The CDR3 region is CALGEGPTPPLPTDKLIF. DNA of the CDR3: TGTGCTCTTGGGGAGGGTCCTACGCCGCCCCTCCCGACCGATAAACTCATCTTT.